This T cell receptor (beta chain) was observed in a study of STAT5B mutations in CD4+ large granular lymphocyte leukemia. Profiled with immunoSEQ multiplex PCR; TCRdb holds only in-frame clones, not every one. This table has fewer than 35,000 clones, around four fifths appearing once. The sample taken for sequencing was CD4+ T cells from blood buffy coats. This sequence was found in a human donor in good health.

The CDR3 sequence: CASSGSGGLADTQYF. As DNA, the CDR3 is TGCGCCAGCAGCGGTAGCGGGGGGCTGGCAGATACGCAGTATTTT. V usage is TRBV4-3 and J usage is TRBJ2-3; TRBD2 agrees at 10 bases. Germline CDR1 LGHNA, CDR2 YSLEER. V shed 5 bases and J 4 bases; nucleotides not matched to a gene: 6. This CDR3 is 15 amino acids long.